The clone carrying this TCR beta chain was observed once. The data stem from a study of sequential checkpoint blockade in melanoma. Study at large: Randomization was 1:1 between first-line nivolumab→ipilimumab and ipilimumab→nivolumab. After nivolumab or ipilimumab alone, approximately 22 patients had week-13 rebiopsies. TCRβ was sequenced from DNA of 75 to 95 pretreatment tumors.

Treatment given: randomized to nivolumab then ipilimumab (arm A) or the reverse (arm B). Trimming removed 4 bases from V and 1 base from J; junction bases left unmatched: 4. Per germline, CDR1 SGHRS and CDR2 YFSETQ. This CDR3 comprises 14 residues. This table comes from immunoSEQ multiplex PCR, and its TCRdb copy is limited to in-frame clones, with some not included. The sample contains more than 30,000 clones, more than 25% of which appear only once. This clonotype was obtained from a human donor with melanoma. The material sequenced was tumor tissue (inferred from file names), taken from a patient given nivolumab and ipilimumab in sequence. This sequence joins TRBV5-1 and TRBJ1-1; 7 bases fit TRBD1. The CDR3: CASSPDRQNTEAFF. The DNA for the CDR3 is TGCGCCAGCAGCCCGGACAGGCAGAACACTGAAGCTTTCTTT.